The T cell receptor (beta chain) under discussion was sequenced for a study of blood T cell dynamics during melanoma immunotherapy. Overall study context: Standard first-line treatment here was pembrolizumab or nivolumab plus ipilimumab in metastatic melanoma.

Each bulk PBMC sample had roughly 400 ng DNA loaded. Data came from immunoSEQ multiplex PCR; TCRdb stores just in-frame clones and leaves some out. The repertoire has under 8,000 clones, 75% to 90% of them found once; the top ten carry 36%. This clone was counted only a few times. Sample time point: pre-treatment baseline. Disease control meant complete response, partial response or stable disease at 12 weeks. This sequence originates from a human donor with melanoma. Some clones in this sample may be carry-over from other donors' samples. The sample in question was blood, obtained from a patient treated with checkpoint blockade.

As DNA, the CDR3 is TGTGCCAGCAGCCAGACAGGGATCCGGCAAGAGACCCAGTACTTC. This codes for CASSQTGIRQETQYF. J is TRBJ2-5 and V is TRBV25-1; 7 bases are shared with TRBD1. The CDR3 loop spans 15 amino acids. J was trimmed by 2 bases and V by 6 bases; bases with no gene match: 9. CDR1 MGHDK and CDR2 SYGVNS come from the germline V gene.